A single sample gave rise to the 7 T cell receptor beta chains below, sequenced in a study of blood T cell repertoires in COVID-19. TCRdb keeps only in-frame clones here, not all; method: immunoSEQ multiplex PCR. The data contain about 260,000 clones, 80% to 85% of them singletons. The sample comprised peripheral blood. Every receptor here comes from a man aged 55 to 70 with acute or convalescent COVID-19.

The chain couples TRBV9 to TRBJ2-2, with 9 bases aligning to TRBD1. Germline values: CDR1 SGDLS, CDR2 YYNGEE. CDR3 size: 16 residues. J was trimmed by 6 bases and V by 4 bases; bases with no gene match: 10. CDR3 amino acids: CASSTHGTGNAGELFF. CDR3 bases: TGTGCCAGCAGCACCCATGGGACAGGGAATGCCGGGGAGCTGTTTTTT.

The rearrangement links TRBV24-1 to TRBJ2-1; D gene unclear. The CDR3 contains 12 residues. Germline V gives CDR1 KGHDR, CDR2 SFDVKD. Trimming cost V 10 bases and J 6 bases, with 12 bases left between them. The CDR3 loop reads CATPIVGNEQFF. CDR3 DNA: TGTGCCACTCCGATAGTCGGCAATGAGCAGTTCTTC.

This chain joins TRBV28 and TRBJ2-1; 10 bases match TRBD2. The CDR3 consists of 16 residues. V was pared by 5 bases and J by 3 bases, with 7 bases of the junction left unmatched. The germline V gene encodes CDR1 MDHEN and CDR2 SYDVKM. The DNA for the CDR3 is TGTGCCAGCAGTCCCGCTAGCGGGGGAATCTACAATGAGCAGTTCTTC. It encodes CASSPASGGIYNEQFF.

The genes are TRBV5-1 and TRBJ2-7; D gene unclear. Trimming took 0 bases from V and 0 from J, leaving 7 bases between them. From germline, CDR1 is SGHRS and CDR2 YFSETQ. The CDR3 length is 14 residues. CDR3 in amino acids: CASSLASPSYEQYF. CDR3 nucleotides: TGCGCCAGCAGCTTGGCCTCTCCCTCCTACGAGCAGTACTTC.

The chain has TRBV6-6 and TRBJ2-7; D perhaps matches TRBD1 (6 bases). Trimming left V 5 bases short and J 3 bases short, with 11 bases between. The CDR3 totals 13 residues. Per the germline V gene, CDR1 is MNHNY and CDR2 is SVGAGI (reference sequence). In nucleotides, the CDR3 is TGTGCCAGCAGTCGACAGGATCTCTACGAGCAGTACTTC. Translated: CASSRQDLYEQYF.

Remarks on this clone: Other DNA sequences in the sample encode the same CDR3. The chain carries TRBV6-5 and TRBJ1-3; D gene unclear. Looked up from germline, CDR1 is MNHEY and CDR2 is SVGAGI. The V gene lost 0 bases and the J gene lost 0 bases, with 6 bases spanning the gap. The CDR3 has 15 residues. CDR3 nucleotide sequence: TGTGCCAGCAGTTACTCGGGAGGCTCTGGAAACACCATATATTTT. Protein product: CASSYSGGSGNTIYF.

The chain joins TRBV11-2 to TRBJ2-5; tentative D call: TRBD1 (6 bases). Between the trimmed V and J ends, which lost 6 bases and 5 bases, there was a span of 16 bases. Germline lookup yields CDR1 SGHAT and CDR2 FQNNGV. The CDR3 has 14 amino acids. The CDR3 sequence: CASSLTTGLETQYF. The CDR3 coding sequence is TGTGCCAGCAGTTTGACCACAGGGCTGGAGACCCAGTACTTC.